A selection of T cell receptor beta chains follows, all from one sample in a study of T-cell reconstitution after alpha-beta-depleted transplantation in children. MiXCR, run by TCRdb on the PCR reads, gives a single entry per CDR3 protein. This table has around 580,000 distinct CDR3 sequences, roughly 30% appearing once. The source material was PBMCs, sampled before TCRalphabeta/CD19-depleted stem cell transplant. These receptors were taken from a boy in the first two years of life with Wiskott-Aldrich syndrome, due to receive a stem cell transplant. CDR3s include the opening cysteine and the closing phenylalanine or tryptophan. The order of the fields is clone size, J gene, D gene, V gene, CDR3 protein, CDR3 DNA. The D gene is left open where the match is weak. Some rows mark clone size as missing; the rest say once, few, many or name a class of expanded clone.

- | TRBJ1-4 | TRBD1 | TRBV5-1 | CASSVGQTEAEKLFF | TGCGCCAGCAGCGTGGGACAGACGGAGGCTGAAAAACTGTTTTTT
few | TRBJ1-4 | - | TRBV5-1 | CASSLSGADEKLFF | TGCGCCAGCAGCTTGTCGGGGGCTGACGAAAAACTGTTTTTT
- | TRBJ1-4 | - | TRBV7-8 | CASSPRTESWEKLFF | TGTGCCAGCAGCCCTCGGACAGAGTCCTGGGAAAAACTGTTTTTT
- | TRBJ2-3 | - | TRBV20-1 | CSASGSGVDTQYF | TGCAGTGCTAGCGGGAGTGGGGTAGATACGCAGTATTTT
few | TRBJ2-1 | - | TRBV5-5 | CASSLVGDPSYNEQFF | TGTGCCAGCAGCTTGGTTGGAGATCCCTCCTACAATGAGCAGTTCTTC
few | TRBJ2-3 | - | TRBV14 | CASSQGRTQYF | TGTGCCAGCAGCCAAGGTCGAACGCAGTATTTT
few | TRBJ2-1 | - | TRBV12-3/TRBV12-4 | CASRRAGTYEQFF | TGTGCCAGCAGGAGGGCCGGGACGTATGAGCAGTTCTTC
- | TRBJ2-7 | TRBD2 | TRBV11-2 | CASSSSGKGSYEQYF | TGTGCCAGCAGCTCGAGCGGGAAGGGATCCTACGAGCAGTACTTC
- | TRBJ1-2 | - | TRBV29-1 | CSVISKPYGYTF | TGCAGCGTTATTTCCAAGCCCTATGGCTACACCTTC
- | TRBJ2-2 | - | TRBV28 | CATKPGQPNTGELFF | TGTGCCACCAAACCGGGACAACCTAACACCGGGGAGCTGTTTTTT
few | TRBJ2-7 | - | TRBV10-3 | CAISESILYEQYF | TGTGCCATCAGTGAGTCGATCCTCTACGAGCAGTACTTC
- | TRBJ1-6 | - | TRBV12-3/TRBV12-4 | CASISREPLDGDSPLHF | TGTGCCAGCATTTCCCGGGAACCCCTTGACGGCGATTCACCCCTCCACTTT
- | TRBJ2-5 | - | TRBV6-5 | CASSSFKEGETQYF | TGTGCCAGCAGTTCCTTCAAAGAGGGTGAGACCCAGTACTTC
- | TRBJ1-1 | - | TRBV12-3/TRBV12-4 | CASSHGVNTEAFF | TGTGCCAGCAGTCACGGGGTTAACACTGAAGCTTTCTTT
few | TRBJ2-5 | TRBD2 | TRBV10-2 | CASGTSGRLETQYF | TGCGCCAGCGGGACTAGCGGGAGGTTGGAGACCCAGTACTTC
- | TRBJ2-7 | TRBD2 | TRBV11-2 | CASSLSPSLAGPYEQYF | TGTGCCAGCAGCTTAAGCCCTAGTCTAGCGGGACCCTACGAGCAGTACTTC
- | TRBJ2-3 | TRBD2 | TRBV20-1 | CSARASGGAGDTQYF | TGCAGTGCTAGAGCTAGCGGGGGAGCAGGGGATACGCAGTATTTT
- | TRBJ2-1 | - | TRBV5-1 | CASSFPVGNEQFF | TGCGCCAGCAGCTTCCCGGTAGGAAATGAGCAGTTCTTC
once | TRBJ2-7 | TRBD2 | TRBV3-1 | CASSHNAGAAREQYF | TGTGCCAGCAGCCATAACGCGGGAGCCGCGAGGGAGCAGTACTTC
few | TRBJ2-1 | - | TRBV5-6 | CASSFGPMDIGQFF | TGTGCCAGCAGCTTTGGGCCGATGGACATAGGGCAGTTCTTC
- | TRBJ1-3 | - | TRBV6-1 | CAMDRSAGNTIYF | TGTGCCATGGATCGCTCCGCTGGAAACACCATATATTTT
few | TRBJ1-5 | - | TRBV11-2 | CASSPHPDPGNQPQHF | TGTGCCAGCAGCCCCCACCCCGATCCTGGCAATCAGCCCCAGCATTTT
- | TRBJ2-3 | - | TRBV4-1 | CASSQEWPATSTDTQYF | TGCGCCAGCAGCCAAGAATGGCCTGCTACTAGCACAGATACGCAGTATTTT
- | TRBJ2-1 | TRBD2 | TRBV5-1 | CASSGSGTTYNEQFF | TGCGCCAGCAGCGGATCCGGGACTACCTACAATGAGCAGTTCTTC
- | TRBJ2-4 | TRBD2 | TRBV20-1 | CSAILAGGRLNSQYF | TGCAGTGCTATTTTAGCGGGAGGAAGGTTGAACAGTCAGTACTTC
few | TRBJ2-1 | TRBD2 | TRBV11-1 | CASSPRTSGPSYNEQFF | TGTGCCAGCAGCCCCAGAACTAGCGGGCCGTCGTACAATGAGCAGTTCTTC
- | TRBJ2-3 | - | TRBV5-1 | CASSLWTPETDTQYF | TGCGCCAGCAGCTTGTGGACTCCCGAAACAGATACGCAGTATTTT
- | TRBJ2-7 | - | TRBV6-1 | CASRIRAAESEQYF | TGTGCCAGCAGAATCAGGGCGGCGGAATCCGAGCAGTACTTC
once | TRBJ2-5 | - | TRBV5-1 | CASSLDQGWETQYF | TGCGCCAGCAGCTTGGACCAGGGGTGGGAGACCCAGTACTTC
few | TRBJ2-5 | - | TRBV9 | CASSVRLGETQYF | TGTGCCAGCAGCGTCCGACTAGGAGAGACCCAGTACTTC
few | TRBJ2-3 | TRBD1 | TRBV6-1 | CAISRDRDTDTQYF | TGTGCCATCTCACGGGACAGGGATACAGATACGCAGTATTTT
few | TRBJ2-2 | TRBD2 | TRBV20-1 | CSARRAGVSTGELFF | TGCAGTGCTAGGCGCGCGGGAGTGTCTACCGGGGAGCTGTTTTTT
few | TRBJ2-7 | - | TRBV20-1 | CVAQRRSYEQYF | TGCGTGGCCCAGCGGCGCTCCTACGAGCAGTACTTC
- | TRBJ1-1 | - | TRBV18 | CASSPNQGFTTEAFF | TGTGCCAGCTCACCAAATCAAGGGTTTACGACTGAAGCTTTCTTT
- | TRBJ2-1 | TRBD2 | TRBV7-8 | CASSMTSGSGNEQFF | TGTGCCAGCAGCATGACTAGCGGGAGTGGAAATGAGCAGTTCTTC
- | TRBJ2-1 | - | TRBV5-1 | CASSLQTGSYNEQFF | TGCGCCAGCAGCTTGCAAACCGGCTCCTACAATGAGCAGTTCTTC
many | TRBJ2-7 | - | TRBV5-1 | CASSSPGYEQYF | TGCGCCAGCAGCTCCCCGGGCTACGAGCAGTACTTC
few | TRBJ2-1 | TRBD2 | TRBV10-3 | CSISEKEAGYNEQFF | TGTTCCATCAGTGAAAAAGAAGCGGGGTACAATGAGCAGTTCTTC
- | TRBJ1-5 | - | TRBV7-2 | CASSLIGRSGQPQHF | TGTGCCAGCAGCTTAATCGGACGCTCGGGGCAGCCCCAGCATTTT
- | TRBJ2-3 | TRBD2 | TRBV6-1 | CASRWEGRGTDTQYF | TGTGCCAGCAGATGGGAGGGGAGGGGCACAGATACGCAGTATTTT
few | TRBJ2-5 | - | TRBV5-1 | CASSPRLGLLQETQYF | TGCGCCAGCAGCCCCAGACTAGGTCTATTACAAGAGACCCAGTACTTC
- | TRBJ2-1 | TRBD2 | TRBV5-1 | CASMPLTSGRTYNEQFF | TGCGCCAGCATGCCTCTCACTAGCGGGAGAACTTACAATGAGCAGTTCTTC
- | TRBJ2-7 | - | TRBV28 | CASRTGIIYEQYF | TGTGCCAGCAGAACAGGTATAATCTACGAGCAGTACTTC
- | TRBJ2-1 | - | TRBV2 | CASRGRDTPFYNEQFF | TGTGCCAGCAGGGGCCGGGACACGCCCTTCTACAATGAGCAGTTCTTC
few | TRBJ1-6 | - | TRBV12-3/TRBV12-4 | CASRSSSYNSPLHF | TGTGCCAGCAGGTCGAGCTCCTATAATTCACCCCTCCACTTT
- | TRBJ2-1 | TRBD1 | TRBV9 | CASSVDRGTHNEQFF | TGTGCCAGCAGCGTCGACAGGGGGACTCATAATGAGCAGTTCTTC
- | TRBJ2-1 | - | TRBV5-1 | CASSLDVEEQFF | TGCGCCAGCAGCTTGGACGTGGAGGAGCAGTTCTTC
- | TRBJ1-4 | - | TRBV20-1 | CSATDQLTGWEKLFF | TGCAGTGCTACGGATCAACTTACAGGGTGGGAAAAACTGTTTTTT
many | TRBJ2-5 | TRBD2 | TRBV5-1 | CASSGSGNQETQYF | TGCGCCAGCAGCGGCAGCGGGAACCAAGAGACCCAGTACTTC
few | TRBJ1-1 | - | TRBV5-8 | CASSLAAFRTEAFF | TGTGCCAGCAGCTTGGCGGCGTTTCGGACTGAAGCTTTCTTT
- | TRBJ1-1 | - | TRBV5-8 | CASSLTRYSTNTEAFF | TGTGCCAGCAGCTTGACCCGTTACTCAACGAACACTGAAGCTTTCTTT
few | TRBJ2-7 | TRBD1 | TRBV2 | CASTDRGGYEQYF | TGTGCCAGCACGGACAGGGGAGGCTACGAGCAGTACTTC
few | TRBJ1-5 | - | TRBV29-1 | CSVAAGTDNQPQHF | TGCAGCGTTGCTGCAGGGACCGACAATCAGCCCCAGCATTTT
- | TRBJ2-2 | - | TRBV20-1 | CSAAWTTNTGELFF | TGCAGTGCAGCCTGGACAACTAACACCGGGGAGCTGTTTTTT